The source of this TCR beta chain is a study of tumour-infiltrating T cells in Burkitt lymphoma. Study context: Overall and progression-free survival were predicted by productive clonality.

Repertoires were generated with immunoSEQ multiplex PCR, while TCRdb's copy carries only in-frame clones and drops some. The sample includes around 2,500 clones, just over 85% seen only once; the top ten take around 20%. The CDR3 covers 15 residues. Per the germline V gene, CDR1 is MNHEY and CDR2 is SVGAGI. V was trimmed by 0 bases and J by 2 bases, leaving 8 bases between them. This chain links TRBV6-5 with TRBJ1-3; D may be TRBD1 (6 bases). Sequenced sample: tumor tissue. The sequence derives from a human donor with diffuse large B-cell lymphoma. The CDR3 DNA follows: TGTGCCAGCAGTTACTCACAGGGAGCTGGAAACACCATATATTTT. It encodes CASSYSQGAGNTIYF.